This TCR beta chain derives from a study of blood T cell repertoires in COVID-19 (dated by TCRdb to about 2020). About the full investigation: Samples covering the acute and convalescent phases of COVID-19 were provided by collaborators in the United States, Italy and Spain. The samples were drawn from the first 160 participants of the ongoing ImmuneRACE study and from under 1,500 subjects provided by 6 global collaborators. HLA class I and class II types, where available, came from metadata supplied by the sample provider rather than from assay-based typing. Nearly every sample came with metadata listing a de-identified subject ID, COVID-19 status, age in years and sex. The prospective study material was composed of cDNA or gDNA derived from T cells, B-cell-depleted T cells, or PBMCs. The dataset comprised deeply sampled blood TCRbeta repertoires from subjects exposed to, actively infected with, or recovered from COVID-19. The repertoires were made available in a free public database intended to serve as a resource for research on the immune response to SARS-CoV-2.

Participants in the prospective study were aged roughly 18 to 100 years, lived in under 30 United States geographic areas, and enrolled through a virtual design. In the prospective study, cohorts were assigned on the basis of participant-reported clinical history obtained from a screening survey and a study questionnaire. In the prospective study, mobile phlebotomists collected whole blood, serum and a nasopharyngeal or oropharyngeal swab from each participant. Participants in the prospective study had the option to provide additional blood draws and questionnaires over an approximately 2-month period. Before DNA extraction, blood samples from the prospective study were shipped at room temperature or frozen. V loses 4 bases, J loses 4 bases, and the germline ends lie 16 bases apart. The CDR3 runs 15 residues from the cysteine to the phenylalanine. Only CDR3 DNA remains: 45 bases, in frame from the first base. As encoded in the germline V gene, CDR1 is SGHTS while CDR2 is YDEGEE.

Study-wide findings and limitations: The quantity of clinical and demographic metadata differed by source and by participant and was supplied without curation.

TCRbeta CDR3 regions were amplified from genomic DNA by means of the immunoSEQ Assay, a bias-controlled multiplex PCR. In the authors' own workflow: Within the assay, amplification of reference gene primers was used to estimate how many nucleated cells each sample contained. To quantify the absolute abundance of each unique TCRbeta CDR3 rearrangement, sequence reads were collapsed and filtered. For each sample, productive Simpson clonality was calculated as the square root of Simpson's diversity index over productive rearrangements. Here the immuneACCESS table is served through TCRdb, limited to in-frame sequences with V and J called. Missing clones are a known gap in these copies; in checked studies unresolved V genes cover under half, and the rest lacks a known reason. The V and J calls and clone size come from that table; D and trimming were worked out from the DNA. The sample records 110,000 to 150,000 clones, 84% of which are singletons. The ten largest account for 4.5% to 6% of the sample.

Concerning this clone: Its cognate antigen has yet to be identified. No quality values exist for individual bases; no much larger clone is one base distant.

The sequence is built from TRBV5-8 and TRBJ2-3; a tentative D match to TRBD1 spans 6 bases. This receptor was taken from a man aged 40-49 years with acute COVID-19. The sequenced sample consisted of PBMCs or T cells enriched from blood (not recorded which). CDR3 reads: CASSLDRMGPDTQYF. The DNA reads as follows: TGTGCCAGCAGCCTCGACAGGATGGGTCCAGATACGCAGTATTTT.